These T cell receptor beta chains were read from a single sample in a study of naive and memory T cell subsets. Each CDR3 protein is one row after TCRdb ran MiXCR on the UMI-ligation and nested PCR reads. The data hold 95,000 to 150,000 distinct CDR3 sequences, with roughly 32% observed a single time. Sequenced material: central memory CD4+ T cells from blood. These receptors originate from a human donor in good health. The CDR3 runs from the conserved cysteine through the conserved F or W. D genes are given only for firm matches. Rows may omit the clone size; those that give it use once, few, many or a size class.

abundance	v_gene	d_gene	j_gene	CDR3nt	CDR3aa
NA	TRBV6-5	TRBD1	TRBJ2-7	TGTGCCAGCAGTTACTCACAGGGGGCCTTCTCCTACGAGCAGTACTTC	CASSYSQGAFSYEQYF
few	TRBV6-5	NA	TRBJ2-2	TGTGCCAGCAGTCGAACCACCCCGGGGCCAGGCACCGGGGAGCTGTTTTTT	CASSRTTPGPGTGELFF
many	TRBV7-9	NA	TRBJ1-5	TGTGCCAGCAGCGACGACTTAAGCAATCAGCCCCAGCATTTT	CASSDDLSNQPQHF
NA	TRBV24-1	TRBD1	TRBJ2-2	TGTGCCACCGGACAGGAAACGAACACCGGGGAGCTGTTTTTT	CATGQETNTGELFF
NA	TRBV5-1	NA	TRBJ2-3	TGCGCCAGCAGCCGGGCCAGCACAGATACGCAGTATTTT	CASSRASTDTQYF
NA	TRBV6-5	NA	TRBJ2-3	TGTGCCAGCAGTTACTCGTCTGGTTCAAGGCCAGATACGCAGTATTTT	CASSYSSGSRPDTQYF
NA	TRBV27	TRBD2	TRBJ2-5	TGTGCCAGCAGTCCCCGACTAGCACGAGAGACCCAGTACTTC	CASSPRLARETQYF
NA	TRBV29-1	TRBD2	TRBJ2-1	TGCAGCCTTGAGGTGGGGACTAGCGGGAGTGGTGAGCAGTTCTTC	CSLEVGTSGSGEQFF
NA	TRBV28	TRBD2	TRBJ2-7	TGTGCCACCTCCCTGACTAGCGCCTACGAGCAGTACTTC	CATSLTSAYEQYF
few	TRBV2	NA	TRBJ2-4	TGTGCCAGCAGCGCGCCTTCGTCCTATCTAGCCAAAAACATTCAGTACTTC	CASSAPSSYLAKNIQYF
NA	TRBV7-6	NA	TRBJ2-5	TGTGCCAGCAGCCAGAGGAGGGAGACCCAGTACTTC	CASSQRRETQYF
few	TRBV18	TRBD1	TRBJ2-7	TGTGCCAGCTCTCCAACCGGGACAGATTACGAGCAGTACTTC	CASSPTGTDYEQYF
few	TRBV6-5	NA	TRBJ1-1	TGTGCCAGCAGTCTCCTGAGAATTGGGATCACTGAAGCTTTCTTT	CASSLLRIGITEAFF
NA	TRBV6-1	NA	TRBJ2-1	TGTGCCAGCAGTGAGCAGATTCACGGTGAGCAGTTCTTC	CASSEQIHGEQFF
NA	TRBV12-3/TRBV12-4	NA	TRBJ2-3	TGTGCCAGCAGACCGGGGGCGGCAGATACGCAGTATTTT	CASRPGAADTQYF
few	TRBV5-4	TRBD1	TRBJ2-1	TGTGCCAGCAGCTTGTTTGGGACAGGGGGAGTCTCCTACAATGAGCAGTTCTTC	CASSLFGTGGVSYNEQFF
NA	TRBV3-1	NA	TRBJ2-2	TGTGCCAGCAGCCAAGGGGTGGCGGACACCGGGGAGCTGTTTTTT	CASSQGVADTGELFF
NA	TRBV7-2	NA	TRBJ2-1	TGTGCCAGCAGCTTGGGGGGGCCAAAAGAGCAGTTCTTC	CASSLGGPKEQFF
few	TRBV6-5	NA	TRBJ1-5	TGTGCCAGCAGTTTGAGCCAGGTTAGCAATCAGCCCCAGCATTTT	CASSLSQVSNQPQHF
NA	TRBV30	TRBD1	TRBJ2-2	TGTGCCTGGAGGGCGGTTGGGACAGGGGGCCCTCGGGGCGGGGAGCTGTTTTTT	CAWRAVGTGGPRGGELFF
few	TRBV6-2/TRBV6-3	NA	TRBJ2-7	TGTGCCAGTGCCACTAGATCGAGCTCCTACGAGCAGTACTTC	CASATRSSSYEQYF
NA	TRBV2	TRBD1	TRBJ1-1	TGTGCCAGCACCTTGGGAGGACAGGGGGGAACTGAAGCTTTCTTT	CASTLGGQGGTEAFF
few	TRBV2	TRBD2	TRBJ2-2	TGTGCCAGCAGGCCGGCGGGGGTGCGAACCGGGGAGCTGTTTTTT	CASRPAGVRTGELFF
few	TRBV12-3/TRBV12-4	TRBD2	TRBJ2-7	TGTGCCAGCAGCCCCGGGACTAGTTCCTACGAGCAGTACTTC	CASSPGTSSYEQYF
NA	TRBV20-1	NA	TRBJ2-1	TGCAGTGCTAAATCGACGGCCAACAATGAGCAGTTCTTC	CSAKSTANNEQFF
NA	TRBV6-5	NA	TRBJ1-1	TGTGCCAGCAGGTACGACAGCATGAACACTGAAGCTTTCTTT	CASRYDSMNTEAFF
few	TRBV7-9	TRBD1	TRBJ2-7	TGTGCCAGCAGCTTTAACGACAGGGGTAATTTTCCCCCAGGCACGTTC	CASSFNDRGNFPPGTF
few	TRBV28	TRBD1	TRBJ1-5	TGTGCCAGCAGACGAGGACAGGCTAGGCAAAATCAGCCCCAGCATTTT	CASRRGQARQNQPQHF
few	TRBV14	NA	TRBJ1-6	TGTGCCAGCAGCCAAGATACGGGGTTCAATAATTCACCCCTCCACTTT	CASSQDTGFNNSPLHF
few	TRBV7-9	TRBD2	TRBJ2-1	TGTGCCAGCAGCGGCCGGACTAGCGGGATCTACAATGAGCAGTTCTTC	CASSGRTSGIYNEQFF
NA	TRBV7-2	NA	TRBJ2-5	TGTGCCAGCAGCTTAGCCTCAGTGGAAGAGACCCAGTACTTC	CASSLASVEETQYF
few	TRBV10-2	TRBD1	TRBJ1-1	TGCGCCAGCAGCGCGGGGACAGGACGGACTGAAGCTTTCTTT	CASSAGTGRTEAFF
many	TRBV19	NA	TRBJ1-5	TGTGCCAGTAGTATTCGATCGGGGTTGCCCCAGCATTTT	CASSIRSGLPQHF
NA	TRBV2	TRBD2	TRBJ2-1	TGTGCCAGCCGGGGGGGGCTTTCCTACAATGAGCAGTTCTTC	CASRGGLSYNEQFF
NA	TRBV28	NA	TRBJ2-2	TGTGCCAGCAGTTTATCCACCGGGGAGCTGTTTTTT	CASSLSTGELFF
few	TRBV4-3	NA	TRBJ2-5	TGCGCCAGCAGCCGAGACAGACAACCATCATTGCCCCAGTACTTC	CASSRDRQPSLPQYF
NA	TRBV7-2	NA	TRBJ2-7	TGTGCCAGCAGCCAGCTCGGTTCGTGGGAGGACGAGCAGTACTTC	CASSQLGSWEDEQYF
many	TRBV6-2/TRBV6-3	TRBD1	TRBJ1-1	TGTGCCAGCAGTGACAGGGTCACTGAAGCTTTCTTT	CASSDRVTEAFF
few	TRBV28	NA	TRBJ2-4	TGTGCCAGCAGCCCAGGTACCGCGGCCAAAAACATTCAGTACTTC	CASSPGTAAKNIQYF
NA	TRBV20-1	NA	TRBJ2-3	TGCAGTGCTAGAGATCTGAGGGCCGGGAATACGCAGTATTTT	CSARDLRAGNTQYF
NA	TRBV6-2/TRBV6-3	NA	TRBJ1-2	TGTGCCAGCAGTTCCGGGACGTCTAACTATGGCTACACCTTC	CASSSGTSNYGYTF
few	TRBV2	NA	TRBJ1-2	TGTGCCAGCATTAATACGATAGGACTCTATGGCTACACCTTC	CASINTIGLYGYTF
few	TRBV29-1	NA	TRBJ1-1	TGCAGCGTCCGAAGCGGGGTGGCGGAAGCTTTCTTT	CSVRSGVAEAFF
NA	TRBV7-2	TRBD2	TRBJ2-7	TGTGCCAGCAGCCCCGGACTAGCACTCTACGAGCAGTACTTC	CASSPGLALYEQYF
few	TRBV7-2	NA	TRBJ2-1	TGTGCCAGCAGCTTATCGTGGGCCGGGCAGTTCTTC	CASSLSWAGQFF
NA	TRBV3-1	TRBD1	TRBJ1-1	TGTGCCAGCAGCCGGCGGACAGGGAACACTGAAGCTTTCTTT	CASSRRTGNTEAFF
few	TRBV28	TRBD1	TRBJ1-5	TGTGCCAGCATAAAGACAGGGGGAAGCAATCAGCCCCAGCATTTT	CASIKTGGSNQPQHF
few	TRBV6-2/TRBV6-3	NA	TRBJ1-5	TGTGCCACCTCGTTTTGGGATCAGCCCCAGCATTTT	CATSFWDQPQHF
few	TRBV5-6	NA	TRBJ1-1	TGTGCCAGCACCGAAGGAGGGACGGGGAATTGGATGAACACTGAAGCTTTCTTT	CASTEGGTGNWMNTEAFF
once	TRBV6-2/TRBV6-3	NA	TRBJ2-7	TGTGCCACCCAGGGGTACGAGCAGTACTTC	CATQGYEQYF
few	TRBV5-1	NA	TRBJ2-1	TGCGCCAGCAGCTTGGGGCCGGGTTCCTACAATGAGCAGTTCTTC	CASSLGPGSYNEQFF
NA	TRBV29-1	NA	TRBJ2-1	TGCAGCGTTGAACTTCCCCCGGCAGTCGGTTTTGAGCAGTTCTTC	CSVELPPAVGFEQFF
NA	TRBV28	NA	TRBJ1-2	TGTGCCAGCAGTTTATTAAATAGGGCAGATTCCCGCTACACCTTC	CASSLLNRADSRYTF
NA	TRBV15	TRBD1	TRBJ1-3	TGTGCCACCAGCAGAGATGACAGGGATGGAAACACCATATATTTT	CATSRDDRDGNTIYF
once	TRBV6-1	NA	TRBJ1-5	TGTGCCAGCAGTGAGGGGGTGTCGCAGCCCCAGCATTTT	CASSEGVSQPQHF
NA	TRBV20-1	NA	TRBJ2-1	TGCAGTGCTAGCCGGGATCAGTTCTTC	CSASRDQFF
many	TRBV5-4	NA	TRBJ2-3	TGTGCCAGCAGCTTGGATGTGGGGGCAGATACGCAGTATTTT	CASSLDVGADTQYF
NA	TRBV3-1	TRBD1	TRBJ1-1	TGTGCCAGCAGCCAAGGGACAGGGGGCACTGAAGCTTTCTTT	CASSQGTGGTEAFF
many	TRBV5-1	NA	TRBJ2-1	TGCGCCAGCAGCCCATACAGGGTACAATCCTACAATGAGCAGTTCTTC	CASSPYRVQSYNEQFF
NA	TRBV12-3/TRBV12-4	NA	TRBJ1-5	TGTGCCAGCAGTTCGCTGTCAGCCAATCAGCCCCAGCATTTT	CASSSLSANQPQHF